This is a list of T cell receptor beta chains from one sample in a study of metastatic and nonmetastatic thyroid tumors. TCRdb re-called the PCR reads through MiXCR. The sample has about 30,000 clones, 4% seen once. Sequencing was done on a sample of blood. These TCRs come from a female donor with papillary thyroid cancer or a benign thyroid nodule (not recorded which). Some clones in this sample may be carry-over from other donors' samples. Both conserved end residues are part of each CDR3. Each record gives: V gene, clone size, D gene, CDR3 protein. A D gene is named only where the DNA matches it firmly. A clone size is listed for some rows: how often the clone was seen (once, few, many), or a class if it is expanded.

>TRBV6-1|many|.
CASSWHTGTVNYGYTF
>TRBV7-2|many|TRBD2
CASSRSGREQFF
>TRBV7-2|many|TRBD1
CASSLGPGQGMETQYF
>TRBV20-1|many|.
CSARAFHRLINQPQHF
>TRBV11-3|.|TRBD2
CASSLVAGGTDTQYF
>TRBV5-1|large|TRBD2
CASSLESSGAQEKQFF
>TRBV20-1|few|TRBD2
CSASHRQGAGEQYF
>TRBV19|few|.
CASSIRTGGKDEQYF
>TRBV6-5|few|.
CASSYLWNHPTDTQYF
>TRBV18|.|.
CASSGQGGDGYTDTQYF
>TRBV12-3/TRBV12-4|few|.
CASSLRGSSTDTQYF
>TRBV19|many|.
CASSMGGFNEKLFF
>TRBV3-1|many|.
CASSLSDSTGELFF
>TRBV20-1|many|.
CSAVIGSDNSPLHF
>TRBV7-8|few|TRBD2
CAVGSGRSGELFF
>TRBV18|many|TRBD1
CASSSPGQSYEQYF
>TRBV20-1|few|.
CSARGPTANYGYTF
>TRBV20-1|few|.
CSARDSGSTDTQYF
>TRBV28|.|TRBD2
CASSFGGGSYEQYF
>TRBV2|many|TRBD2
CASSVRSAGGGGIQYF
>TRBV28|few|TRBD1
CASSPTDQGASGYTF
>TRBV6-5|medium-sized|.
CASSYSRASAAYEQYF
>TRBV20-1|many|.
CSAPGTVNTEAFF
>TRBV6-5|many|TRBD1
CASSYSINRQGGVTEAFF
>TRBV27|few|.
CASSWTATNEKLFF
>TRBV28|few|.
CASSPSPAGRYEQYF
>TRBV7-9|many|.
CASSLFGGGEDNEQFF
>TRBV5-6|many|TRBD1
CASSLQGYEQYF
>TRBV14|many|TRBD2
CASSQEFVAGGQDTQYF
>TRBV3-1|few|TRBD1
CASSPALQGISGYTF
>TRBV20-1|few|.
CSASNGDEQYF
>TRBV24-1|few|.
CATWGSGETQYF
>TRBV7-9|few|TRBD1
CASSPRWDRGDEQYF
>TRBV6-2/TRBV6-3|.|.
CASSFAGLNTGELFF
>TRBV28|few|.
CASTPMGLGQPQHF
>TRBV28|few|.
CASSLDLGDGYTF
>TRBV28|medium-sized|.
CASSLPGSQWQYF
>TRBV20-1|.|.
CSARAGKGWGYTF
>TRBV27|.|TRBD1
CASSLRGWDRNSGANVLTF
>TRBV27|medium-sized|.
CASSLEGTGNEQYF
>TRBV6-1|.|.
CASSPAPLGEQYF
>TRBV20-1|few|TRBD2
CSARDPTSVPYNEQFF
>TRBV5-8|many|TRBD2
CASSGTSTGSYNEQFF
>TRBV3-1|many|.
CASSQRSYEQYF
>TRBV6-5|.|.
CASSYRQGSISSGANVLTF
>TRBV30|once|TRBD2
CAWSGPGLATNEQFF
>TRBV12-3/TRBV12-4|many|TRBD2
CASTPSTSGRANEQFF
>TRBV12-3/TRBV12-4|few|.
CASSLRASGTGEQYF
>TRBV11-3|many|.
CASSSDSSYEQYF
>TRBV5-1|many|.
CASSLDANTEAFF
>TRBV6-2/TRBV6-3|.|.
CASGRTDTDTQYF
>TRBV5-4|many|.
CVSSNQGSTGELFF
>TRBV20-1|many|.
CSAGDSSYNEQFF